These 21 T cell receptor beta chains came from one sample sequenced in a study of blood T cells in healthy people across ages. With a J-beta primer mix and a sample-barcoded 5' primer, a second PCR ran 7 to 11 cycles. TCRdb reprocessed the 5' RACE reads via MiXCR and lists one record per CDR3 protein. The sample lists approximately 810,000 distinct CDR3 sequences; roughly 26% were seen once. Sequencing used blood. These receptors were obtained from a woman older than 75 in good health.

This clonotype was seen at least ten times. It may be a read error: a sequence one base away is much more abundant. The genes are TRBV20-1 and TRBJ2-5; TRBD2 agrees at 9 bases. Germline CDR1 and CDR2: DFQATT and SNEGSKA (reference sequence). The CDR3 extends over 15 amino acids. Losses at the gene ends were 4 bases for V and 11 bases for J; bases not matched to a gene: 17. Here the CDR3 reads CSATTGTSSSNEQYF. CDR3 sequence (DNA): TGCAGTGCTACGACCGGGACTAGCTCGAGCAATGAGCAGTACTTC.

With respect to this clonotype: This clone may be a read error of a much larger clone one base away. The chain employs TRBV20-1 and TRBJ1-2; 7 bases map to TRBD1. The CDR3 loop spans 13 amino acids. Germline CDR1 and CDR2: DFQATT and SNEGSKA (reference sequence). CDR3 bases: TGCAGTGCTATGCCCGGACAGGTTTGGGACTACGCCTTC. Its translation is CSAMPGQVWDYAF.

On this clonotype itself: Given a much more abundant clone one base away, this may be a read error. This chain connects TRBV6-5 to TRBJ2-1, with 9 bases matching TRBD2. TRBJ2-7 matches the DNA end more closely, so the J call is doubtful. Per germline, CDR1 MNHEY and CDR2 SVGAGI. This CDR3 spans 19 amino acids. In DNA form, the CDR3 reads TGTGCCAGCAGTTACCGGGCGGGGGGGCTATCAAGCTCCTACAATGAGCAGTACTTC. Translation gives CASSYRAGGLSSSYNEQYF.

The chain links TRBV2 to TRBJ2-3; 8 bases are shared with TRBD1. This CDR3 spans 12 amino acids. Trimming removed 6 bases from V and 14 bases from J; junction bases left unmatched: 10. The germline CDR1 and CDR2 sequences are SNHLY and FYNNEI. CDR3: CASRVLQGALYF. Here the CDR3 DNA reads TGTGCCAGCAGAGTACTGCAGGGGGCTTTGTATTTT.

This clonotype has a handful of counts. The chain has TRBV2 and TRBJ1-2; 7 bases are shared with TRBD1. J lost 8 bases, V lost 7 bases, and 4 bases had no gene match. The V gene's germline CDR1 is SNHLY and CDR2 FYNNEI. The CDR3 runs to 11 residues. CDR3 in amino acids: CASTDRAGYTF. CDR3 nucleotides: TGTGCCAGCACCGACAGGGCCGGCTACACCTTC.

The rearrangement joins TRBV6-5 to TRBJ2-1, with D perhaps TRBD2 (5 bases). CDR1 is MNHEY, CDR2 SVGAGI, per germline. V shed 3 bases and J shed 14 bases, with 11 bases lying between them. This CDR3 region has 11 residues. The CDR3 is CASSYAGRKFF. The CDR3 DNA sequence: TGTGCCAGCAGTTATGCGGGTCGGAAGTTCTTC.

The chain carries TRBV10-3 and TRBJ2-2; TRBD2 matches at 9 bases. CDR3 length: 19 amino acids. Losses at the gene ends were 2 bases for V and 0 bases for J; bases not matched to a gene: 10. Germline V gene lookup returns CDR1 ENHRY and CDR2 SYGVKD. The CDR3 is CAISERRASGASNTGELFF. The CDR3 DNA reads TGTGCCATCAGTGAGAGGAGGGCTAGCGGGGCCTCGAACACCGGGGAGCTGTTTTTT.

This clonotype has just one count. The chain employs TRBV29-1 and TRBJ2-1; 8 bases are shared with TRBD2. The germline V gene has CDR1 SQVTM and CDR2 ANQGSEA. This CDR3 contains 13 residues. V dropped 4 bases and J dropped 3; count of bases not matched to a gene: 2. The DNA for the CDR3 is TGCAGCGTTGTGACTAGCGACTACAATGAGCAGTTCTTC. Translated, it gives CSVVTSDYNEQFF.

The J gene is TRBJ2-3, the V gene TRBV7-3; no definite D call. Germline V gene data show CDR1 as SGHTA and CDR2 as FQGTGA. V gave up 2 bases and J gave up 2 bases, with 8 bases separating them. CDR3 size: 14 residues. The CDR3 sequence is CASSLPGFTDTQYF. As DNA, the CDR3 is TGTGCCAGCAGCTTACCCGGGTTCACAGATACGCAGTATTTT.

This clonotype was recorded many times. V is TRBV6-6 and J is TRBJ2-3; 11 bases fit TRBD2. CDR1 is MNHNY, CDR2 SVGAGI, per germline (reference sequence). V gave up 9 bases and J gave up 4 bases; unmatched junction bases: 6. The CDR3 is 14 amino acids. CDR3 sequence (DNA): TGTGCCAGTCGGCTAGCGGGGGGTTCAGATACGCAGTATTTT. This gives the protein CASRLAGGSDTQYF.

This clonotype was counted ten times or more. The rearrangement uses TRBV6-1 and TRBJ2-7; 9 nucleotides align to TRBD2. Germline values: CDR1 MNHNS, CDR2 SASEGT. V was clipped by 8 bases and J by 0 bases; unmatched bases: 11. This CDR3 contains 16 residues. The DNA of the CDR3 is TGTGCCAGCGCTGAACTAGCGGGTCAGAGCTCCTACGAGCAGTACTTC. This codes for CASAELAGQSSYEQYF.

A few counts support this clonotype. The J gene is TRBJ1-6, the V gene TRBV10-2; no clear D. This CDR3 spans 15 amino acids. Looked up from germline, CDR1 is WSHSY and CDR2 is SAAADI. V shed 7 bases and J shed 2 bases, with 12 bases lying between them. CDR3 in DNA: TGCGCCAGCAAGGAGTCAGGAGCCTATAATTCACCCCTCCACTTT. Its protein is CASKESGAYNSPLHF.

V gene TRBV20-1 combines with J gene TRBJ2-1; no clear D gene. Trimming removed 6 bases at V and 4 bases at J, with 16 bases between. CDR1 and CDR2 (germline): DFQATT, SNEGSKA (reference sequence). The CDR3 has 14 amino acids. The CDR3 region is CSAETSGIYNEQFF. CDR3 in DNA: TGCAGTGCGGAGACGAGTGGAATATACAATGAGCAGTTCTTC.

The chain is built from TRBV18 and TRBJ1-6; D gene unclear. CDR3 length: 13 residues. CDR1 and CDR2 from the germline V gene are KGHSH and LQKENI. The germline V and J ends were trimmed by 6 bases and 9 bases, with 12 bases remaining between them. The CDR3, as DNA: TGTGCCAGCTCGCCAGGTGCGGGTTCACCCCTCCACTTT. This sequence encodes CASSPGAGSPLHF.

The CDR3 is CASSYPRDSGSPLHF. CDR3 DNA: TGTGCCAGCAGTTACCCTCGCGACAGCGGTTCACCCCTCCACTTT. The V call is TRBV6-5, the J call TRBJ1-6; D might be TRBD1 (5 bases). The CDR3 covers 15 residues. V dropped 2 bases and J dropped 9 bases, with 14 bases sitting between them. Germline CDR1 reads MNHEY; CDR2 reads SVGAGI.

This clonotype was counted at least ten times. V gene TRBV20-1 combines with J gene TRBJ2-1; 8 positions agree with TRBD2. In germline, CDR1 is DFQATT, CDR2 SNEGSKA (reference sequence). Trimming removed 6 bases from V and 8 bases from J; junction bases left unmatched: 12. The CDR3 totals 14 residues. As DNA, the CDR3 is TGCAGTGCCCGGGAGGGGCGCGGTATCGATGAGCAGTTCTTC. Encoded protein: CSAREGRGIDEQFF.

CDR3 sequence: CATSDNVGDTQYF. The CDR3 DNA follows: TGTGCCACCAGTGACAACGTGGGAGATACGCAGTATTTT. This chain joins TRBV24-1 and TRBJ2-3, with unresolved D. There are 13 residues in the CDR3. V gave up 4 bases and J gave up 5 bases, with 9 bases separating them. Germline CDR1 and CDR2: KGHDR and SFDVKD.

This clonotype showed up many times. The chain is built from TRBV18 and TRBJ2-1, with 8 nucleotides matching TRBD2. Germline assignment: CDR1 KGHSH and CDR2 LQKENI. Germline trimming cut 1 base from V and 0 bases from J; bases unmatched to any gene: 8. The CDR3 spans 18 residues. This CDR3 reads CASSPLEASGYSYNEQFF. CDR3 sequence (DNA): TGTGCCAGCTCACCACTCGAGGCTAGCGGGTACTCCTACAATGAGCAGTTCTTC.

This clonotype was seen a handful of times. Being one base from a much bigger clone, this may be a read error. V usage is TRBV12-3 or TRBV12-4 and J usage is TRBJ2-1; TRBD1 might be the D (6 bases). Trimming removed 3 bases from V and 0 bases from J, with 9 bases in between. The CDR3 has 15 amino acids. The CDR3 protein is CASSFGQNSYNEQFF. The CDR3 DNA reads as TGTGCCAGCAGTTTCGGACAGAACTCCTACAATGAGCAGTTCTTC.

V usage is TRBV7-9 and J usage is TRBJ2-7; maybe TRBD1 (6 bases). The length of the CDR3 is 15 residues. Germline CDR1 and CDR2: SEHNR and FQNEAQ (reference sequence). V gave up 0 bases and J gave up 3 bases, with 12 bases separating them. DNA for the CDR3: TGTGCCAGCAGCTTAGCCAGGGGCGATGGCTACGAGCAGTACTTC. This gives the protein CASSLARGDGYEQYF.

This clonotype has a handful of counts. This chain uses TRBV2 with TRBJ1-1; the D gene is possibly TRBD1 (6 bases). V lost 8 bases to trimming and J lost 4 bases, with 14 bases between them. CDR1 and CDR2 (germline): SNHLY, FYNNEI. This CDR3 contains 13 residues. For the CDR3, the DNA is TGTGCCAGCGACAACAGGGAGAGCACTGAAGCTTTCTTT. Its translation is CASDNRESTEAFF. Supplemented by reference TRBV2 and TRBJ1-1, the full variable domain reads EPEVTQTPSHQVTQMGQEVILRCVPISNHLYFYWYRQILGQKVEFLVSFYNNEISEKSEIFDDQFSVERPDGSNFTLKIRSTKLEDSAMYFCASDNRESTEAFFGQGTRLTVV.